Given below is one TCR beta chain in context. Authors' data handling: Estimation of nucleated cell counts was performed using reference gene primer amplification. Sequenced by immunoSEQ multiplex PCR; TCRdb stores in-frame clones only, minus some. That table furnishes V, J and clone size, whereas the DNA furnished D and trimming. The top ten clones hold roughly 5% of a sample with about 99,000 clones, roughly 82% of them seen once. This entry belongs to a study of blood T cell repertoires in COVID-19. Overall study: Acute and convalescent COVID-19 specimens originated in the United States, Italy and Spain. The cDNA or gDNA used as material had been derived from T cells, B-cell-depleted T cells, or PBMCs.

Germline V gives CDR1 SQVTM, CDR2 ANQGSEA. There are 14 residues in the CDR3. Trimming cost V 6 bases and J 0 bases, with 13 bases left between them. The V gene is TRBV29-1, the J gene TRBJ2-3; weak D call: TRBD2 (6 bases). Sequenced material: peripheral blood. The clonotype comes from a man aged 55 to 70 with acute or convalescent COVID-19. DNA for the CDR3: TGCAGCGTCAGTAGCGGTTCTAGCACAGATACGCAGTATTTT. Translating gives CSVSSGSSTDTQYF.